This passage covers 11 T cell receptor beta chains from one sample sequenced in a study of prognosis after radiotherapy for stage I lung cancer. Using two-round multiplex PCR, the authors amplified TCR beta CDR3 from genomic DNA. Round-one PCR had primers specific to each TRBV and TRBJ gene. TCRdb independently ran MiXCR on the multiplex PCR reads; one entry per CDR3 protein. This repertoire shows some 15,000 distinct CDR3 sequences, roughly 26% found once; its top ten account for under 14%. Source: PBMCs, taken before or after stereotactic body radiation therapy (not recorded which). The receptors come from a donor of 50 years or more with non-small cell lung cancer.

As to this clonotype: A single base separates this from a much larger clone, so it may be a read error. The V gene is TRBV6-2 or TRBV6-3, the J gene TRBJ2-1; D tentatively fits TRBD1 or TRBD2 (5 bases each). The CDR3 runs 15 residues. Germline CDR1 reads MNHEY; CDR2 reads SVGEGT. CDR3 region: CASSPRDGRYNEQLF. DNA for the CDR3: TGTGCCAGCAGTCCAAGGGACGGACGATATAATGAGCAGCTCTTC.

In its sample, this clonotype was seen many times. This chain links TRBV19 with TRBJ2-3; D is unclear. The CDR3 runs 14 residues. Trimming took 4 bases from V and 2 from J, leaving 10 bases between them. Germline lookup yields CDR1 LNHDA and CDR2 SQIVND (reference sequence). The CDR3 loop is CASSTPFFTDTQYF. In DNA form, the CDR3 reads TGTGCCAGTAGTACACCCTTCTTCACAGATACGCAGTATTTT.

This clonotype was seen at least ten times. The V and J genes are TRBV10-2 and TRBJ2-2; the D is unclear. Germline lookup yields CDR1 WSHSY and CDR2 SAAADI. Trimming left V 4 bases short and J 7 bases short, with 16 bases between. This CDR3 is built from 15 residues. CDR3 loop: CASSVSRFHVGELFF. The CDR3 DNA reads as TGCGCCAGCAGTGTCAGCAGGTTTCATGTCGGGGAGCTGTTTTTT.

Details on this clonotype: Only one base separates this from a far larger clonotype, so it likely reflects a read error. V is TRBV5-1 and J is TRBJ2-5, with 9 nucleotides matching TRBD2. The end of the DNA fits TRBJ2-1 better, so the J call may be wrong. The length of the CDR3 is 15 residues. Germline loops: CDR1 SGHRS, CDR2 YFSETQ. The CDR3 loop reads CASSPDPGLAIDQFF. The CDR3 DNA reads TGCGCCAGCAGCCCCGATCCGGGACTAGCTATAGATCAGTTCTTC.

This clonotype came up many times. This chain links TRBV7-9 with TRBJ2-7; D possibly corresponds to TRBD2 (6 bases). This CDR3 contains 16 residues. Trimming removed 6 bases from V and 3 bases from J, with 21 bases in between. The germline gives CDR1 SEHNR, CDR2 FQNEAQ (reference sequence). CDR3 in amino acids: CASSSWAGRSIYEQYF. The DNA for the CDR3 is TGTGCCAGCAGTTCGTGGGCGGGAAGGTCGATCTACGAGCAGTACTTC.

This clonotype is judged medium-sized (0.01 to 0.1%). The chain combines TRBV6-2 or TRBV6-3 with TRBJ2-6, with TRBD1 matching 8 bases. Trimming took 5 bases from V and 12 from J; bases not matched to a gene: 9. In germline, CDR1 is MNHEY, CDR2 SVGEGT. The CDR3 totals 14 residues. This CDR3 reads CASSRQGRYTVLTF. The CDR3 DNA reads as TGTGCCAGCAGTCGACAGGGGAGGTATACCGTCCTGACTTTC.

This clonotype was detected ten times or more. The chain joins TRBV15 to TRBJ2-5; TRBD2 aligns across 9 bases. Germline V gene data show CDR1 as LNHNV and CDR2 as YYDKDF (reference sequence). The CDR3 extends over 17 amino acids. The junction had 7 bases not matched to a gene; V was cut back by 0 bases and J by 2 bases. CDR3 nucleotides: TGTGCCACCAGCAGAGATTTGGCGGGAGGGGTTCAAGAGACCCAGTACTTC. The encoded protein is CATSRDLAGGVQETQYF.

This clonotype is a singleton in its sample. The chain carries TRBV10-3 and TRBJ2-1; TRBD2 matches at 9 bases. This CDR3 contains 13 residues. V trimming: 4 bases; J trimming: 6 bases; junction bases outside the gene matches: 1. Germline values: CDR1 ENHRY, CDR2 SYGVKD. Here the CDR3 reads CAISGGGGNEQFF. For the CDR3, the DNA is TGTGCCATCAGTGGCGGGGGGGGCAATGAGCAGTTCTTC.

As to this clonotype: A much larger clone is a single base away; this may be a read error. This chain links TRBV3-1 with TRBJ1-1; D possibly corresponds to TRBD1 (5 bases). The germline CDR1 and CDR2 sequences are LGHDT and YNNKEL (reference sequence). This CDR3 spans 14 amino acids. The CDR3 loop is CANSSRGSNTEAFF. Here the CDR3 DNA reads TGTGCCAACAGCTCCCGGGGGTCGAACACTGAAGCTTTCTTT.

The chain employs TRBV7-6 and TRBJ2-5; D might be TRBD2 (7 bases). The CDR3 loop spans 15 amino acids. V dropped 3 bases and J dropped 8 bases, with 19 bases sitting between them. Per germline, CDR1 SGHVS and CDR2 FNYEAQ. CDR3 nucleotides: TGTGCCAGCAGCTTTTGGACTGGGAGGGGGGATACCCAGTACTTC. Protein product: CASSFWTGRGDTQYF.

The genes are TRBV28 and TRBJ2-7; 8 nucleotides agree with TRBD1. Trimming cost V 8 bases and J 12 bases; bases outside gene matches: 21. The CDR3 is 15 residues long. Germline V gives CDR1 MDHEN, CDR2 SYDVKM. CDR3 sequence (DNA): TGTGCCAGCGGTACGGCAGGGGGCCTCAGGTACGGGAGGTACTTC. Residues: CASGTAGGLRYGRYF.